These 14 T cell receptor beta chains originate from one sample sequenced in a study of blood T cell repertoires in COVID-19. Assay: immunoSEQ multiplex PCR; the TCRdb copy retains only in-frame clones and omits some. Here the sample spans approximately 220,000 clones, around 85% being singletons. Sequenced: PBMCs or T cells enriched from blood (not recorded which). Receptors were obtained from a man aged 35 to 55 who had recovered from COVID-19.

This CDR3 reads CASSTGTESYEQYF. In DNA, the CDR3 is TGTGCCAGCAGTACCGGGACAGAGTCCTACGAGCAGTACTTC. This chain connects TRBV13 to TRBJ2-7; 7 bases match TRBD1. This CDR3 contains 14 residues. After removal of 6 bases from V and 1 base from J, the junction contained 6 bases not matched to a gene. In germline, CDR1 is PRHDT, CDR2 FYEKMQ (reference sequence).

V gene TRBV6-1 combines with J gene TRBJ1-3; 11 bases line up with TRBD1. With 6 bases clipped from V and 8 bases from J, the junction kept 12 bases outside the gene matches. This CDR3 is 16 amino acids long. Germline V lookup: CDR1 MNHNS, CDR2 SASEGT. CDR3 in DNA: TGTGCCAGCAGCGAAATTGGGACAGGGGGTCGGGACACCATATATTTT. Its protein is CASSEIGTGGRDTIYF.

The rearrangement links TRBV11-2 to TRBJ2-1; the match to TRBD2 covers 11 bases. V shed 3 bases and J 9 bases; nucleotides not matched to a gene: 4. Germline CDR1 reads SGHAT; CDR2 reads FQNNGV. The CDR3 covers 14 residues. DNA of the CDR3: TGTGCCAGCAGCTTTAGCGGGAGGGCCATTGAGCAGTTCTTC. Its translation: CASSFSGRAIEQFF.

This clone was detected only a few times. The CDR3 here is CASSEEPTGAGEQYF. The CDR3, as DNA: TGTGCCAGCAGCGAGGAACCGACAGGGGCGGGTGAGCAGTACTTC. The chain joins TRBV9 to TRBJ2-7; 8 bases fit TRBD1. V lost 3 bases, J lost 7 bases, and 12 bases stayed unmatched. Germline V gene sequence: CDR1 SGDLS, CDR2 YYNGEE. The CDR3 consists of 15 residues.

This sequence joins TRBV30 and TRBJ1-5, with 10 bases aligning to TRBD1. The CDR3 has 14 amino acids. V shed 0 bases and J 7 bases; nucleotides not matched to a gene: 3. CDR1 is GTSNPN, CDR2 SVGIG, per germline (reference sequence). This CDR3 reads CAWSVGTGAQPQHF. CDR3 DNA sequence: TGTGCCTGGAGTGTCGGGACAGGGGCCCAGCCCCAGCATTTT. Complete variable domain (other parts from reference TRBV30 and TRBJ1-5): SQTIHQWPATLVQPVGSPLSLECTVEGTSNPNLYWYRQAAGRGLQLLFYSVGIGQISSEVPQNLSASRPQDRQFILSSKKLLLSDSGFYLCAWSVGTGAQPQHFGDGTRLSIL.

This clone turned up a few times. The rearrangement links TRBV7-3 to TRBJ1-3; TRBD1 aligns across 7 bases. Germline CDR1 and CDR2: SGHTA and FQGTGA. With 2 bases clipped from V and 3 bases from J, the junction kept 4 bases outside the gene matches. The CDR3 loop spans 15 amino acids. The CDR3 spells CASSLSGGYGNTIYF. In DNA, the CDR3 is TGTGCCAGCAGCTTATCAGGGGGTTATGGAAACACCATATATTTT.

This chain links TRBV6-2 or TRBV6-3 with TRBJ2-7; 15 nucleotides line up with TRBD2. CDR3 length equals 16 residues. Unmatched junction bases numbered 4, after V lost 5 bases and J lost 2 bases. CDR1 and CDR2 (germline): MNHEY, SVGEGT. This CDR3 reads CASSGTSGRFAYEQYF. In DNA form, the CDR3 reads TGTGCCAGCAGTGGGACTAGCGGGAGGTTCGCCTACGAGCAGTACTTC.

This clone was detected a few times. The rearrangement links TRBV14 to TRBJ2-7; D call uncertain. Trimming pared 1 base from V and 6 bases from J, leaving 7 bases between. There are 12 residues in the CDR3. Germline lookup yields CDR1 SGHDN and CDR2 FVKESK. This chain's CDR3 is CASSQASGEQYF. DNA for the CDR3: TGTGCCAGCAGCCAAGCCTCGGGCGAGCAGTACTTC.

V usage is TRBV27 and J usage is TRBJ2-1; 10 nucleotides agree with TRBD2. The CDR3 runs 17 residues. The V gene end was trimmed by 4 bases and the J gene end by 4 bases; junction bases not matched to a gene: 10. The germline V gene has CDR1 MNHEY and CDR2 SMNVEV (reference sequence). Here the CDR3 DNA reads TGTGCCAGCAGTTCCCTCCACCTAGCGGGGGTTTACAATGAGCAGTTCTTC. It encodes CASSSLHLAGVYNEQFF.

The chain carries TRBV19 and TRBJ2-1; D gene unclear. The V and J ends lost 5 bases and 2 bases respectively, with 13 bases between them. The CDR3 spans 15 residues. The germline V gene encodes CDR1 LNHDA and CDR2 SQIVND (reference sequence). The CDR3 spells CASSPGELTYNEQFF. CDR3 bases: TGTGCCAGTAGTCCTGGAGAACTCACCTACAATGAGCAGTTCTTC.

This clone appeared a single time. The gene calls are TRBV19 and TRBJ2-7; 8 bases line up with TRBD2. Germline CDR1 is LNHDA and CDR2 is SQIVND (reference sequence). V lost 3 bases to trimming and J lost 4 bases; unmatched junction nucleotides: 8. The CDR3 length is 15 residues. As DNA, the CDR3 is TGTGCCAGTAGTATCAGGCCCAGCGGGAGTTACGAGCAGTACTTC. Its protein product is CASSIRPSGSYEQYF.

The V gene is TRBV6-5, the J gene TRBJ1-5; possibly TRBD1 for D (5 bases). Germline CDR1 and CDR2: MNHEY and SVGAGI. Deletions cut 0 bases from V and 7 bases from J, with 13 bases between. This CDR3 has 15 amino acids. The CDR3 nucleotides are TGTGCCAGCAGTTACTCGAAGGGCGGGGGACAGCCCCAGCATTTT. Translation gives CASSYSKGGGQPQHF.

This chain connects TRBV16 to TRBJ1-1; TRBD1 is a possible D gene (6 bases). CDR1 is KGHSY, CDR2 FQNENV, per germline. The CDR3 covers 16 residues. Trimming took 2 bases from V and 4 from J, leaving 17 bases between them. This CDR3 reads CASSQMAGVWTTEAFF. The CDR3 DNA reads TGTGCCAGCAGCCAAATGGCAGGGGTGTGGACCACTGAAGCTTTCTTT.

This clone occurred once. The CDR3 reads CASSLGGLYGYTF. The DNA of the CDR3 is TGTGCCAGCAGCTTGGGTGGACTCTATGGCTACACCTTC. V and J are TRBV5-4 and TRBJ1-2; unclear D gene. Trimming left V 0 bases short and J 4 bases short, with 7 bases between. The CDR3 has 13 amino acids. Germline lookup yields CDR1 SGHNT and CDR2 YYREEE (reference sequence).